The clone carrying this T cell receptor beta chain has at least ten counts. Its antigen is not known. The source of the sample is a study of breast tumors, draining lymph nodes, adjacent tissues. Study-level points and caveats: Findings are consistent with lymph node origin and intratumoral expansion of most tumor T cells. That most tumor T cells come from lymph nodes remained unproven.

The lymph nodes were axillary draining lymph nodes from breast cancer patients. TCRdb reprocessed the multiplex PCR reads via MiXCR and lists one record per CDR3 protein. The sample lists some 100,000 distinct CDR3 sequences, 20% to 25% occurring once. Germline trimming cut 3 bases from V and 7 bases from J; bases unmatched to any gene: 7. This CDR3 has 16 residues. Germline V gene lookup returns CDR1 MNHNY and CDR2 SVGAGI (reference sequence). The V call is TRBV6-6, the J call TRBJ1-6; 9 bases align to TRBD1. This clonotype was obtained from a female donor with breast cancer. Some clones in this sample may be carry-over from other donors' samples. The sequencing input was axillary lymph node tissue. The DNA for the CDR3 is TGTGCCAGCAGTTATCTTGGGACAGGGCAGAATTCACCCCTCCACTTT. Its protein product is CASSYLGTGQNSPLHF.